The 5 T cell receptor beta chains given below trace back to one sample, sequenced in a study of OX40 agonist ivuxolimab in advanced cancers. Clones were read by immunoSEQ multiplex PCR, and TCRdb kept only the in-frame ones, dropping some. The sample has about 40,000 clones; roughly four fifths are singletons. The sample here was CD4+ or CD8+ T cells sorted from blood, taken in a trial of the OX40 agonist ivuxolimab. The receptors shown here come from an adult with an advanced solid tumor such as melanoma, head and neck, liver or kidney cancer.

This clone came up once. The chain uses TRBV7-2 and TRBJ2-7; TRBD1 matches at 10 bases. V shed 4 bases, J shed 2 bases, and the junction held 8 bases outside the gene matches. The CDR3 is made up of 16 amino acids. Germline V gene sequence: CDR1 SGHTA, CDR2 FQGNSA. For the CDR3, the DNA is TGTGCCAGCAGCTCCAAGGACAGGGGGGATACCTACGAGCAGTACTTC. Translation: CASSSKDRGDTYEQYF.

J is TRBJ2-7 and V is TRBV7-6; 7 bases agree with TRBD1. The CDR3 runs to 15 residues. V was clipped by 1 base and J by 5 bases; unmatched bases: 8. CDR1 is SGHVS and CDR2 is FNYEAQ in the germline V gene. The DNA for the CDR3 is TGTGCCAGCAGCTTAGTCGGAACAGGGGAGCACGAGCAGTACTTC. The encoded protein is CASSLVGTGEHEQYF. The variable domain in full, with the rest retrieved from reference TRBV7-6 and TRBJ2-7, is GAGVSQSPRYKVTKRGQDVALRCDPISGHVSLYWYRQALGQGPEFLTYFNYEAQQDKSGLPNDRFSAERPEGSISTLTIQRTEQRDSAMYRCASSLVGTGEHEQYFGPGTRLTVT.

This clone was seen a single time. The rearrangement links TRBV11-3 to TRBJ2-5; 7 bases map to TRBD1. Looked up from germline, CDR1 is SGHNT and CDR2 is YENEEA. The trim removed 6 bases at V and 3 bases at J, leaving 4 bases unmatched. This CDR3 spans 13 amino acids. The CDR3 coding sequence is TGTGCCAGCAGGGGACAGCCCGAAGAGACCCAGTACTTC. Amino acid sequence: CASRGQPEETQYF.

V and J are TRBV11-2 and TRBJ1-1; D may be TRBD1 (5 bases). V lost 0 bases and J 11 bases, leaving 13 bases between the germline ends. The CDR3 extends over 13 amino acids. CDR1 and CDR2 (germline): SGHAT, FQNNGV. The DNA of the CDR3 is TGTGCCAGCAGCTTAGAAAGCGGGGGTGGGGCTTTCTTT. Translating gives CASSLESGGGAFF.

The rearrangement uses TRBV6-6 and TRBJ1-5; tentatively, D is TRBD1 (5 bases). Between the trimmed V and J ends, which lost 0 bases and 5 bases, there was a span of 8 bases. This CDR3 spans 14 amino acids. Germline V lookup: CDR1 MNHNY, CDR2 SVGAGI (reference sequence). In nucleotides, the CDR3 is TGTGCCAGCAGTTACTCGACCAGGGATCAGCCCCAGCATTTT. Translating it yields CASSYSTRDQPQHF.